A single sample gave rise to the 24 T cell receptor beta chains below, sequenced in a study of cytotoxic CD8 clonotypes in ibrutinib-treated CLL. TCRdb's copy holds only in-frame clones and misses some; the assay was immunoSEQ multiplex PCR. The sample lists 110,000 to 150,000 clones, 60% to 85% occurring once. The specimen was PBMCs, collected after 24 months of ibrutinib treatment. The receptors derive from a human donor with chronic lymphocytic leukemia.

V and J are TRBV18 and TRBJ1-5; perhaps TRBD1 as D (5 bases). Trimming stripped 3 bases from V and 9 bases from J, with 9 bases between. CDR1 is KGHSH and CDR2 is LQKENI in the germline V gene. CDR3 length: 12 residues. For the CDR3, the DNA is TGTGCCAGCTCACCGGGGGGTCGGCCCCAGCATTTT. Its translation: CASSPGGRPQHF.

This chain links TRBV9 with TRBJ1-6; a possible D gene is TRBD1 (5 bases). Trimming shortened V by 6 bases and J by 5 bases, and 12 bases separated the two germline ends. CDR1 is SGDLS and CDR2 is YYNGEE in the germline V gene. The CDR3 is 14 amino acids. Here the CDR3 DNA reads TGTGCCAGCACGCTCGGGGCGAATAATTCACCCCTCCACTTT. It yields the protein CASTLGANNSPLHF. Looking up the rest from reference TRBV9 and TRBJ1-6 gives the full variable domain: DSGVTQTPKHLITATGQRVTLRCSPRSGDLSVYWYQQSLDQGLQFLIQYYNGEERAKGNILERFSAQQFPDLHSELNLSSLELGDSALYFCASTLGANNSPLHFGNGTRLTVT.

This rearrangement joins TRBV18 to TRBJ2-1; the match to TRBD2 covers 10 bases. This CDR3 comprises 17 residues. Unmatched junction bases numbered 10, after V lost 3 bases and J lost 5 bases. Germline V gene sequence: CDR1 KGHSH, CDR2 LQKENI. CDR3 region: CASSPPRASGRDNEQFF. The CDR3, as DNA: TGTGCCAGCTCACCCCCTCGGGCTAGCGGGAGAGACAATGAGCAGTTCTTC.

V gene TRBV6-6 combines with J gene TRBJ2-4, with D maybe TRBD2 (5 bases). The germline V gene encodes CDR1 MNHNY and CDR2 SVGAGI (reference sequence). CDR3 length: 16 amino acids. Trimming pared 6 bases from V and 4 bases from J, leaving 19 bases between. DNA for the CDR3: TGTGCCAGCAGCCAGCACGGAATGTCGGGGAAAAACATTCAGTACTTC. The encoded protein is CASSQHGMSGKNIQYF.

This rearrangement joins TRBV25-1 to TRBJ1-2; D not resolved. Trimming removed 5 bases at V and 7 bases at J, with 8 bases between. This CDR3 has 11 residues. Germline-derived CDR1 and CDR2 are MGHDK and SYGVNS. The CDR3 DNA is TGTGCCAGCAGTACTGGATTTGGCTACACCTTC. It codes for CASSTGFGYTF.

In DNA, the CDR3 is TGTGCCTGGAGTGCAGGGGACTGGGTGGGCGAGCAGTACTTC. Amino acids: CAWSAGDWVGEQYF. The chain employs TRBV30 and TRBJ2-7; D assignment may be TRBD1 or TRBD2 (6 bases each). This CDR3 is 14 amino acids long. With 1 base removed from V and 6 bases from J, the gap between germline ends came to 16 bases. Per the germline V gene, CDR1 is GTSNPN and CDR2 is SVGIG (reference sequence). Filled out from reference TRBV30 and TRBJ2-7, the complete variable domain reads SQTIHQWPATLVQPVGSPLSLECTVEGTSNPNLYWYRQAAGRGLQLLFYSVGIGQISSEVPQNLSASRPQDRQFILSSKKLLLSDSGFYLCAWSAGDWVGEQYFGPGTRLTVT.

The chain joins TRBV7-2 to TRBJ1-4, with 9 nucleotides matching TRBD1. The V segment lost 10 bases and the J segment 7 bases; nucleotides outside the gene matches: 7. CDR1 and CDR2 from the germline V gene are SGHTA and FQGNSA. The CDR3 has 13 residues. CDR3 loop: CATSTGGGEKLFF. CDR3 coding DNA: TGTGCCACCTCGACAGGGGGAGGTGAAAAACTGTTTTTT.

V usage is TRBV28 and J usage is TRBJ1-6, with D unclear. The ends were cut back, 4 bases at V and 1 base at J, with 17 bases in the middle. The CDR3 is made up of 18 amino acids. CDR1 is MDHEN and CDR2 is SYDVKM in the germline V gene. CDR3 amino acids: CASSSEAWGVSYNSPLHF. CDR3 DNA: TGTGCCAGCAGTTCCGAGGCGTGGGGTGTGTCCTATAATTCACCCCTCCACTTT.

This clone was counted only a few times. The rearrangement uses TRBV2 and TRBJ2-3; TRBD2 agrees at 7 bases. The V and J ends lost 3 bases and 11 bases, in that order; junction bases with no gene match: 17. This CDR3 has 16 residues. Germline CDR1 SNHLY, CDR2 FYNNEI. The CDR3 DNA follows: TGTGCCAGCAGTGAGAGGGGACTACCCTGGGAAGGAGTGCAGTATTTT. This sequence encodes CASSERGLPWEGVQYF.

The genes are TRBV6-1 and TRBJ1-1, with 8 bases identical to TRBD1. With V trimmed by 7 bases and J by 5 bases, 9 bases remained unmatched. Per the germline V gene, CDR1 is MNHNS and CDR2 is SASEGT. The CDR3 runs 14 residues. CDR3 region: CASTLKTGGTEAFF. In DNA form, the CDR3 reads TGTGCCAGCACGCTAAAAACAGGGGGAACTGAAGCTTTCTTT.

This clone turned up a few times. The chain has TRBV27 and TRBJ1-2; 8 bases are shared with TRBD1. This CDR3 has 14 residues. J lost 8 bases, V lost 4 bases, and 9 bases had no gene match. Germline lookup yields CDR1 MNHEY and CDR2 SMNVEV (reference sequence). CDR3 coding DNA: TGTGCCAGCAGTTACTGGCCCAGGGGGCAGGGCTACACCTTC. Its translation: CASSYWPRGQGYTF.

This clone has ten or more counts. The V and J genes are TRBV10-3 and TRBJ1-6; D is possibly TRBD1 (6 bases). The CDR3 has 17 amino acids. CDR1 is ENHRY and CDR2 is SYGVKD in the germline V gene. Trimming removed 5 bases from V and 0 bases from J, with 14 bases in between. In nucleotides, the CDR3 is TGTGCCATCAGTACGGGGACACGGAGCTCCTATAATTCACCCCTCCACTTT. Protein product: CAISTGTRSSYNSPLHF.

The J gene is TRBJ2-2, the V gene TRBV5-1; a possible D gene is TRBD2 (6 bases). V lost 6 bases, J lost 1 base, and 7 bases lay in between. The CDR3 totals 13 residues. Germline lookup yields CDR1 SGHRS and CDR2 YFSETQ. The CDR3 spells CASNGGNTGELFF. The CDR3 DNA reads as TGCGCCAGCAACGGGGGGAACACCGGGGAGCTGTTTTTT.

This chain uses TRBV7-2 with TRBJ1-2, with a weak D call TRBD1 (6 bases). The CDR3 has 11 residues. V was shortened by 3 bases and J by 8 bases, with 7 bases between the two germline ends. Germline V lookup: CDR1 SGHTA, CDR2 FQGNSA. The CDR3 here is CASSLGGGYTF. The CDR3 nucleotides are TGTGCCAGCAGCTTGGGGGGCGGCTACACCTTC. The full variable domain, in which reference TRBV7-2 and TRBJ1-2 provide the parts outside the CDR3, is GAGVSQSPSNKVTEKGKDVELRCDPISGHTALYWYRQSLGQGLEFLIYFQGNSAPDKSGLPSDRFSAERTGGSVSTLTIQRTQQEDSAVYLCASSLGGGYTFGSGTRLTVV.

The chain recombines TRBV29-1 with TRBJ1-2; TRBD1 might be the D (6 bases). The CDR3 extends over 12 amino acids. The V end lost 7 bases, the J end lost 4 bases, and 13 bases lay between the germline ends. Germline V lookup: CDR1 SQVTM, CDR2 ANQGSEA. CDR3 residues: CSAGGWGYGYTF. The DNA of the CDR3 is TGCAGCGCCGGGGGCTGGGGCTATGGCTACACCTTC.

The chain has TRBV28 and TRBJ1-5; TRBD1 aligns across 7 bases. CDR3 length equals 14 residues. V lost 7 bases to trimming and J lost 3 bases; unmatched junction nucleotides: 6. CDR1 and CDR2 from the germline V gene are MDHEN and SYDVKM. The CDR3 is CASNRDSTNQPQHF. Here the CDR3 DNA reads TGTGCCAGCAACCGGGACAGCACCAATCAGCCCCAGCATTTT.

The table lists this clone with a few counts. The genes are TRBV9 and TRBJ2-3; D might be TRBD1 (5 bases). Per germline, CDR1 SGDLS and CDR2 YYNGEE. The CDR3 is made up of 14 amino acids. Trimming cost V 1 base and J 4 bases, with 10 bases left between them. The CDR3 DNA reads TGTGCCAGCAGCGTAAAGGGGCGGCCAGATACGCAGTATTTT. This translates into CASSVKGRPDTQYF.

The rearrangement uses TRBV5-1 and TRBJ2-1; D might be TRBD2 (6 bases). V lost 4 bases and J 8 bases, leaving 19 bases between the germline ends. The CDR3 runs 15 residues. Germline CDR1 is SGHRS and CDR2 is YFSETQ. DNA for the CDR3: TGCGCCAGCAGCCTGGGACTTGTCCTAGGGGATGAGCAGTTCTTC. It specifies CASSLGLVLGDEQFF.

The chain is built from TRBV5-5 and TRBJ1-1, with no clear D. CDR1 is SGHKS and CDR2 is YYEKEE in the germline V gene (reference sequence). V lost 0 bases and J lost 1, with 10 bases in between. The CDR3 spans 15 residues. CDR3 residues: CASSLVAYWNTEAFF. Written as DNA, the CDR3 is TGTGCCAGCAGCTTGGTAGCGTACTGGAACACTGAAGCTTTCTTT.

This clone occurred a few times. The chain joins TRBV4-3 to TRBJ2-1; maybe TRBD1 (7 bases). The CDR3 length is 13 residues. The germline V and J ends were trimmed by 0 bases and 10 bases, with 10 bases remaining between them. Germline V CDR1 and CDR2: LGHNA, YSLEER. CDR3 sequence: CASSQEAGQEQFF. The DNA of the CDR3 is TGCGCCAGCAGCCAAGAGGCGGGACAGGAGCAGTTCTTC.

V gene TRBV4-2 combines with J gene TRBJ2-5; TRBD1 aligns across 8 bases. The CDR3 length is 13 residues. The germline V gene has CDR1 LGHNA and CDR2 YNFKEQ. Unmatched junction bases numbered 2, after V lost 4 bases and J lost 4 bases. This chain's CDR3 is CASSPGQGETQYF. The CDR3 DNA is TGTGCCAGCAGCCCCGGACAGGGAGAGACCCAGTACTTC.

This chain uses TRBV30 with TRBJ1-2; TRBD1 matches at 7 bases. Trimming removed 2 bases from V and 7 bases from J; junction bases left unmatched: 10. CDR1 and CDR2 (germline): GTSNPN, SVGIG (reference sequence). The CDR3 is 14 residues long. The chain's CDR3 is CAWSPGRQGGGYTF. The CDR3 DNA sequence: TGTGCCTGGAGTCCCGGGAGGCAGGGGGGTGGCTACACCTTC.

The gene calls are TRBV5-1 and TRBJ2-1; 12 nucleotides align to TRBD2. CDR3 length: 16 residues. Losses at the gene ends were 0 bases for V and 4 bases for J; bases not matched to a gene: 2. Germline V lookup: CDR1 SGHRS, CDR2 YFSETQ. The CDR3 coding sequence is TGCGCCAGCAGCTTGGCTAGCGGGGGGGCGTACAATGAGCAGTTCTTC. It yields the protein CASSLASGGAYNEQFF.

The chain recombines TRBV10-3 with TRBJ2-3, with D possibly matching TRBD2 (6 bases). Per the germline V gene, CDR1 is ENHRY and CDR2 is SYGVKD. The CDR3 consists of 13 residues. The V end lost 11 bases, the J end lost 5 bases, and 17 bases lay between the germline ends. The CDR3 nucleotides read TGTGCCGCAAAGGACGGGCGGGGAGATACGCAGTATTTT. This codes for CAAKDGRGDTQYF.